The TCR beta chain under discussion was sequenced for a study of T-cell memory formation after mild COVID-19. CDR3 length equals 13 residues. Germline V lookup: CDR1 SGHTA, CDR2 FQGNSA. Deletions cut 5 bases from V and 7 bases from J, with 12 bases between. TCRdb used MiXCR to reprocess the 5' RACE reads, holding one entry per CDR3 protein. The table shows some 100,000 distinct CDR3 sequences, with around 10% occurring only once. Note on this clonotype: Its antigen is not identified.

General study results and limits: A balance of CD4 and CD8 characterized clones contracting day 15 to 85, whereas later expanders leaned CD4+.

The rearrangement joins TRBV7-2 to TRBJ2-1, with D tentatively TRBD1 (5 bases). Sequencing was performed on PBMCs or a T cell subset sorted from them (not recorded which). The sequence derives from a young man who had mild COVID-19 (a few samples of this study predate the infection). Cell type and time point are not known. CDR3 amino acids: CASSVTGANEQFF. CDR3 in DNA: TGTGCCAGCAGCGTGACTGGGGCTAATGAGCAGTTCTTC.